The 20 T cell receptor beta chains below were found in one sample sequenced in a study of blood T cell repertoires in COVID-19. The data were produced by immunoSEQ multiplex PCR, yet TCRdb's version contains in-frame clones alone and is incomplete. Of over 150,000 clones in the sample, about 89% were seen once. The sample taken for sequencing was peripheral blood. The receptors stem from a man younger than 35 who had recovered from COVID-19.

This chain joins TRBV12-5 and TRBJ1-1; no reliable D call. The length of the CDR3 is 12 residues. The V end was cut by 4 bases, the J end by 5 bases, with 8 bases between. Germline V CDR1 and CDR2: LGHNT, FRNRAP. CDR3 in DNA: TGTGCTAGTGGTTCCCCGGGTACTGAAGCTTTCTTT. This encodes CASGSPGTEAFF.

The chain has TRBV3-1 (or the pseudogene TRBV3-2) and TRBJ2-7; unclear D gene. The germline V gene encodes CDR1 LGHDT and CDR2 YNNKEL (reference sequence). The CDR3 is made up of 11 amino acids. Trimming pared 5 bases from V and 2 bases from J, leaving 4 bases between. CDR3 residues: CASSSAYEQYF. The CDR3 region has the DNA TGTGCCAGCAGCTCCGCCTACGAGCAGTACTTC.

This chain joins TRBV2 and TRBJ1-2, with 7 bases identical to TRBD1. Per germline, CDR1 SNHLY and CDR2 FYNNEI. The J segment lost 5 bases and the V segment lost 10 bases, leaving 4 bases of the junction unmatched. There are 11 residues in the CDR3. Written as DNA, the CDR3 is TGTGCCATCGGGACAGAGTATGGCTACACCTTC. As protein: CAIGTEYGYTF.

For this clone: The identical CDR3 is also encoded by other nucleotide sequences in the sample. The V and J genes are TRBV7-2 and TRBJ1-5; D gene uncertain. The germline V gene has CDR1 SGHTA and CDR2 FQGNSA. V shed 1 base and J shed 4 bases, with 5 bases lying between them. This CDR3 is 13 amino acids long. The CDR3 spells CASSLGQNQPQHF. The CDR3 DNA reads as TGTGCCAGCAGCTTAGGGCAGAATCAGCCCCAGCATTTT. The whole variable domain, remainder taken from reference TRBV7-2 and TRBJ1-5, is GAGVSQSPSNKVTEKGKDVELRCDPISGHTALYWYRQSLGQGLEFLIYFQGNSAPDKSGLPSDRFSAERTGGSVSTLTIQRTQQEDSAVYLCASSLGQNQPQHFGDGTRLSIL.

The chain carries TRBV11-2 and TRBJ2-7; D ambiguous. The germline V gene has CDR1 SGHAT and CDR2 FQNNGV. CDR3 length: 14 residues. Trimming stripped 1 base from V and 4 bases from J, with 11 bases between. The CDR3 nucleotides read TGTGCCAGCAGCTTAGGAGTTTCCGTATACGAGCAGTACTTC. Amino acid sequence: CASSLGVSVYEQYF.

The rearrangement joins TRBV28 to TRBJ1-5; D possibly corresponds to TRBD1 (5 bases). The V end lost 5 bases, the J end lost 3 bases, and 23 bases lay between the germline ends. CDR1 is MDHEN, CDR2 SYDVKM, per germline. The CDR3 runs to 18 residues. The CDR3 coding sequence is TGTGCCAGCAGTCCCAACCGCCTCGGGGGTTTTCACAATCAGCCCCAGCATTTT. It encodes CASSPNRLGGFHNQPQHF.

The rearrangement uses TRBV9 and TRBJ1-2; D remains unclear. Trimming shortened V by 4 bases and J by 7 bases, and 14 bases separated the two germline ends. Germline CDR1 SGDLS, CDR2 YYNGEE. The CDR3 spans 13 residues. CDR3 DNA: TGTGCCAGCAGCACCTCAGACTTCTCTGGCTACACCTTC. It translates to CASSTSDFSGYTF.

The CDR3 reads CSVRGLAGAGPDTQYF. In DNA form, the CDR3 reads TGCAGCGTTAGAGGACTAGCGGGAGCGGGGCCAGATACGCAGTATTTT. The rearrangement uses TRBV29-1 and TRBJ2-3, with TRBD2 identical over 13 bases. Looked up from germline, CDR1 is SQVTM and CDR2 is ANQGSEA. With 5 bases clipped from V and 4 bases from J, the junction kept 9 bases outside the gene matches. The CDR3 length is 16 residues.

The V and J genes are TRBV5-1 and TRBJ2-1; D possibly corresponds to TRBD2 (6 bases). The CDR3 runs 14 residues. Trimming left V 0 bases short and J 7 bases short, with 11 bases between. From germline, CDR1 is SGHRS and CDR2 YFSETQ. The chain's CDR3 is CASSLGKGGNEQFF. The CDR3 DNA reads TGCGCCAGCAGCTTGGGGAAGGGAGGAAATGAGCAGTTCTTC. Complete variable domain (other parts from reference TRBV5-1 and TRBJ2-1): KAGVTQTPRYLIKTRGQQVTLSCSPISGHRSVSWYQQTPGQGLQFLFEYFSETQRNKGNFPGRFSGRQFSNSRSEMNVSTLELGDSALYLCASSLGKGGNEQFFGPGTRLTVL.

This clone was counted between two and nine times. Written as DNA, the CDR3 is TGTGCCACCAGCAGGGGAGGGGGGGTGGTGAACACTGAAGCTTTCTTT. This translates into CATSRGGGVVNTEAFF. The chain has TRBV15 and TRBJ1-1; maybe TRBD1 (6 bases). V shed 3 bases and J shed 0 bases, with 14 bases lying between them. The germline V gene has CDR1 LNHNV and CDR2 YYDKDF (reference sequence). This CDR3 is 16 amino acids long.

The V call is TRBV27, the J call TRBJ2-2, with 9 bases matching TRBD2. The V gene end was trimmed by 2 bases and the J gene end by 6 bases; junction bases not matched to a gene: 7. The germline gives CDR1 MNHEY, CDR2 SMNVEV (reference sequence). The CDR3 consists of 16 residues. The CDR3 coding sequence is TGTGCCAGCAGTTTAAAGAGGGCTAGCGGGGCCGGGGAGCTGTTTTTT. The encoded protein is CASSLKRASGAGELFF.

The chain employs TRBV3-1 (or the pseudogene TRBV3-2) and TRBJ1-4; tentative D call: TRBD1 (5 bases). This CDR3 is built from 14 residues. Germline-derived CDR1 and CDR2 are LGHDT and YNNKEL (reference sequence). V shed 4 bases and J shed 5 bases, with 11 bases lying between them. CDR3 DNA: TGTGCCAGCAGCCTCGTCCAGGGAAATGAAAAACTGTTTTTT. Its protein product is CASSLVQGNEKLFF.

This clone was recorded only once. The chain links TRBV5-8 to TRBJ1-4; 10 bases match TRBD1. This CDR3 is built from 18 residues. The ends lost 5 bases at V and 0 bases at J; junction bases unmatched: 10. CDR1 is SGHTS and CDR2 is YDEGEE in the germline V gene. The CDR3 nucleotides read TGTGCCAGCAGGGCTCCGGGACAGGGGAGACCAACTAATGAAAAACTGTTTTTT. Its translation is CASRAPGQGRPTNEKLFF.

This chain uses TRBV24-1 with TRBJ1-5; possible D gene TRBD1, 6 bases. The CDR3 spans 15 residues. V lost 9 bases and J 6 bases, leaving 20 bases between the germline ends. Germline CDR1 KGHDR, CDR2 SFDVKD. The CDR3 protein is CATLHKQGDSQPQHF. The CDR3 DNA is TGTGCCACCCTTCACAAACAGGGAGATAGTCAGCCCCAGCATTTT.

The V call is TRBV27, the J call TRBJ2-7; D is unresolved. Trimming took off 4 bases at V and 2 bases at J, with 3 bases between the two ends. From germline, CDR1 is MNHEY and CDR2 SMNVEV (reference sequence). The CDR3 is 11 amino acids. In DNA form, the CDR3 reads TGTGCCAGCAGTTCCACCTACGAGCAGTACTTC. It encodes CASSSTYEQYF.

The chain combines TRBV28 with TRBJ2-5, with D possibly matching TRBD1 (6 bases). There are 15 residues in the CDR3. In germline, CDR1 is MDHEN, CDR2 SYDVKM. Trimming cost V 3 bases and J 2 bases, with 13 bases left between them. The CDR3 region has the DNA TGTGCCAGCAGTTTCCCGATGACAGGACAAGAGACCCAGTACTTC. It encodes CASSFPMTGQETQYF.

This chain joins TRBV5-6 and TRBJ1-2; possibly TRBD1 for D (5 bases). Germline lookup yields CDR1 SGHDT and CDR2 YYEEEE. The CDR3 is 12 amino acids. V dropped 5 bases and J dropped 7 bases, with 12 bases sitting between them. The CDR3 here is CASRTEFGGYTF. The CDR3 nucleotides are TGTGCCAGCAGGACAGAGTTTGGTGGCTACACCTTC.

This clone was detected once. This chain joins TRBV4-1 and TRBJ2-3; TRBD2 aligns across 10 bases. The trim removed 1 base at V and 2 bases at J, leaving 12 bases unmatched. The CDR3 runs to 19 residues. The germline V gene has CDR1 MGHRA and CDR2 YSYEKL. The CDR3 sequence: CASSQGRVGSGGLTDTQYF. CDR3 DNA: TGCGCCAGCAGCCAAGGGAGAGTGGGTAGCGGGGGGCTCACAGATACGCAGTATTTT.

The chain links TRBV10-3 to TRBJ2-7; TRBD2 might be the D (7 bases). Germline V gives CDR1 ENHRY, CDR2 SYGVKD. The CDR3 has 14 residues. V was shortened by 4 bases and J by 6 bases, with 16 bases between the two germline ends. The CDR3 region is CAISASRGGGEQYF. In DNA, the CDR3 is TGTGCCATCAGTGCATCTAGGGGGGGCGGCGAGCAGTACTTC.

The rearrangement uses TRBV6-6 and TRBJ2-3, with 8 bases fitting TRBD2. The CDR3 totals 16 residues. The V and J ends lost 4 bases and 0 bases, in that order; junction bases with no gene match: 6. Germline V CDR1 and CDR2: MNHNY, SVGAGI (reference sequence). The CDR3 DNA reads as TGTGCCAGCAGTTTTCGGACTAGCCCAAGCACAGATACGCAGTATTTT. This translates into CASSFRTSPSTDTQYF.